The present entry profiles one TCR beta chain with its context. V lost 7 bases, J lost 0 bases, and 14 bases lay in between. CDR1 LNHDA and CDR2 SQIVND come from the germline V gene (reference sequence). The length of the CDR3 is 15 residues. These data come from a study of blood T cell repertoires in COVID-19. Study details: Material from acute and convalescent COVID-19 was sourced from the United States, Italy and Spain. PBMCs, B-cell-depleted T cells, or T cells provided the cDNA or gDNA that made up the material.

As originally analysed: Amplification of reference gene primers was used by the study to estimate nucleated cell counts. Produced via immunoSEQ multiplex PCR; TCRdb's table is partial and in-frame only. V and J calls and clone size are those listed in that table; D and trimming were worked out from the DNA. Among 50,000 to 65,000 clones listed, approximately 88% were seen once. The receptor's source is a human donor in a cohort sampled during active COVID-19. Sequenced: peripheral blood. V usage is TRBV19 and J usage is TRBJ2-3; a weak D match, TRBD2 (5 bases). The CDR3 spells CASTSRVTSTDTQYF. Here the CDR3 DNA reads TGTGCCAGTACATCGCGGGTAACTAGCACAGATACGCAGTATTTT. The full variable domain, with the rest looked up from reference TRBV19 and TRBJ2-3, is DGGITQSPKYLFRKEGQNVTLSCEQNLNHDAMYWYRQDPGQGLRLIYYSQIVNDFQKGDIAEGYSVSREKKESFPLTVTSAQKNPTAFYLCASTSRVTSTDTQYFGPGTRLTVL.